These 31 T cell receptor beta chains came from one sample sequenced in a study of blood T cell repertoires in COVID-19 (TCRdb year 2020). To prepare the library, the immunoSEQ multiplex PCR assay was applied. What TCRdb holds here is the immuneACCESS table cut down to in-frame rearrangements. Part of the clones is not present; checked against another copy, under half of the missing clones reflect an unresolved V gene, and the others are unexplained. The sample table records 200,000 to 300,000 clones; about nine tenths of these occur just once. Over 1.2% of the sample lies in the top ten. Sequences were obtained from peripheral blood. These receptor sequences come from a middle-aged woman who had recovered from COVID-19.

The CDR3 nucleotides read TGTGCCAGCAGTTTAGTTTGGCAGGGTGAGGAGCAGTACTTC. Residues: CASSLVWQGEEQYF. The chain has TRBV28 and TRBJ2-7, with D possibly matching TRBD1 (5 bases). This CDR3 contains 14 residues. V lost 2 bases and J 7 bases, leaving 15 bases between the germline ends. Germline-derived CDR1 and CDR2 are MDHEN and SYDVKM.

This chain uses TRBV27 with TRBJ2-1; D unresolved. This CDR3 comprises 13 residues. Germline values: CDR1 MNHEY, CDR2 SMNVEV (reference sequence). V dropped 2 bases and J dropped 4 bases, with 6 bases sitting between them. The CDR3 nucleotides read TGTGCCAGCAGTTTAAATCTGTACAATGAGCAGTTCTTC. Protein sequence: CASSLNLYNEQFF.

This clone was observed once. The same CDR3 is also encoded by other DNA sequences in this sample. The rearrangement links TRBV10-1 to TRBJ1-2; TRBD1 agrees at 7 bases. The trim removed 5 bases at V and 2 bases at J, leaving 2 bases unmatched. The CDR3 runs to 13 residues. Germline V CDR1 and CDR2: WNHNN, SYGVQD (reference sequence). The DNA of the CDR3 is TGCGCCAGCAGTCGGGACAGCAACTATGGCTACACCTTC. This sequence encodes CASSRDSNYGYTF.

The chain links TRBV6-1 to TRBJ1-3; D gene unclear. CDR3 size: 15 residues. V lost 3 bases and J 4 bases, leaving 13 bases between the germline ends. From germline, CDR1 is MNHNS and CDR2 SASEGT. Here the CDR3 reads CASSERILAGNTIYF. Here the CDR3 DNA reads TGTGCCAGCAGTGAGCGAATCCTAGCGGGAAACACCATATATTTT.

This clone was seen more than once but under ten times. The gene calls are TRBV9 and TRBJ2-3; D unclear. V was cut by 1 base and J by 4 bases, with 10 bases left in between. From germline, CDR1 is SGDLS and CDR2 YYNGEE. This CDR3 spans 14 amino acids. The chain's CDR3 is CASSVSSRADTQYF. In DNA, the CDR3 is TGTGCCAGCAGCGTATCCTCCCGGGCAGATACGCAGTATTTT.

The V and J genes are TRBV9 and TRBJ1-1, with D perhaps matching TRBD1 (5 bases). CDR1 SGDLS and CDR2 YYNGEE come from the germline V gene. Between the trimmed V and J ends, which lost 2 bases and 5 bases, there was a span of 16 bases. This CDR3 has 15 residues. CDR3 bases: TGTGCCAGCAGCGTCATGACGACAGCGGGAACTGAAGCTTTCTTT. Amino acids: CASSVMTTAGTEAFF.

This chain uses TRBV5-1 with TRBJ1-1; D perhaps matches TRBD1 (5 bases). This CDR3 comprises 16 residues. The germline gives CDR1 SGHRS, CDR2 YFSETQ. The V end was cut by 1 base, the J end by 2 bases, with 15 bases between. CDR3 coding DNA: TGCGCCAGCAGCTTGTTTCCCGACAGCAGCAACACTGAAGCTTTCTTT. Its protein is CASSLFPDSSNTEAFF.

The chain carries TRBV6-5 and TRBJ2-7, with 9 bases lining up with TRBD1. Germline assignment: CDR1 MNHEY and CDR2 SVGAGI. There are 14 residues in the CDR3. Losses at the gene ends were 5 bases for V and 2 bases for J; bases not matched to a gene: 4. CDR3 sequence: CASSHRGPTYEQYF. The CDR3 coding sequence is TGTGCCAGCAGTCACAGGGGGCCCACCTACGAGCAGTACTTC.

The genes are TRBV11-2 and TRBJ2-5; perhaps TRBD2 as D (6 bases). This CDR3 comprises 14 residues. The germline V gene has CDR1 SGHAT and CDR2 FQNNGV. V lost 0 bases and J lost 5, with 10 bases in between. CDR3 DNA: TGTGCCAGCAGCTTAGAACCAGGAGGGGAGACCCAGTACTTC. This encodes CASSLEPGGETQYF. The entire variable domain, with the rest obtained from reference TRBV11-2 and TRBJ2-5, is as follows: EAGVAQSPRYKIIEKRQSVAFWCNPISGHATLYWYQQILGQGPKLLIQFQNNGVVDDSQLPKDRFSAERLKGVDSTLKIQPAKLEDSAVYLCASSLEPGGETQYFGPGTRLLVL.

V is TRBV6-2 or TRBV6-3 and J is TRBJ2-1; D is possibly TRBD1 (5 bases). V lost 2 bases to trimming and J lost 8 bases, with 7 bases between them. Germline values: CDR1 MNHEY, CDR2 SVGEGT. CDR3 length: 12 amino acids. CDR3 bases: TGTGCCAGCAGTTACATGGGGCATGAGCAGTTCTTC. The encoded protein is CASSYMGHEQFF.

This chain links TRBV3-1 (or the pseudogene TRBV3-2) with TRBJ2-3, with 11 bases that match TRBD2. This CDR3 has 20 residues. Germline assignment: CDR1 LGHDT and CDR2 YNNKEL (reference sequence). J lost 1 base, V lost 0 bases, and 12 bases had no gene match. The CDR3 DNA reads TGTGCCAGCAGCCAAGATTTAGGGACTAGCGGTTTTGTAGGCACAGATACGCAGTATTTT. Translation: CASSQDLGTSGFVGTDTQYF.

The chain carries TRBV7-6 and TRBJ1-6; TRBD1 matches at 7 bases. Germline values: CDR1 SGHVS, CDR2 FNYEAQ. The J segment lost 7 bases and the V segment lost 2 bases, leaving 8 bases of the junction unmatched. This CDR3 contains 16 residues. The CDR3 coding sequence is TGTGCCAGCAGCTTACCCCCAGGGGGAAACAATTCACCCCTCCACTTT. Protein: CASSLPPGGNNSPLHF.

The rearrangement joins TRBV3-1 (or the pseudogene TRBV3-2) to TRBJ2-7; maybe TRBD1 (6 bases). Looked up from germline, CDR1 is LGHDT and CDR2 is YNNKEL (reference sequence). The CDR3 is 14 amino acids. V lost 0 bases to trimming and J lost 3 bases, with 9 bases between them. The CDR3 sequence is CASSQDLDSYEQYF. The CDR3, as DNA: TGTGCCAGCAGCCAAGACTTGGACAGCTACGAGCAGTACTTC.

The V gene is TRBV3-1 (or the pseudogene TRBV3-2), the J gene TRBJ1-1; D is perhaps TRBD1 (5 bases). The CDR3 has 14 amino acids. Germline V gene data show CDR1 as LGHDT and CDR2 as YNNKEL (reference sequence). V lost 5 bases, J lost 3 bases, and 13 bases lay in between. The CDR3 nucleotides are TGTGCCAGCAGCGACTGGGGCGTCTACACTGAAGCTTTCTTT. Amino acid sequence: CASSDWGVYTEAFF.

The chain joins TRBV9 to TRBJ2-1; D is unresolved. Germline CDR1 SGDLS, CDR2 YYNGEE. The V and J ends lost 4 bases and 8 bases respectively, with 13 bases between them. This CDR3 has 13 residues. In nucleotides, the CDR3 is TGTGCCAGCAGCCCCAATGTCGAGGATGAGCAGTTCTTC. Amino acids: CASSPNVEDEQFF.

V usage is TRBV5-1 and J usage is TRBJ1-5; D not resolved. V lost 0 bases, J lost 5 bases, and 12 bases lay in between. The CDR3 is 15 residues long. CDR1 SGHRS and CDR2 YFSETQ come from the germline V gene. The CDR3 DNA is TGCGCCAGCAGCTTGGGGGCTCACCCCTATCAGCCCCAGCATTTT. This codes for CASSLGAHPYQPQHF.

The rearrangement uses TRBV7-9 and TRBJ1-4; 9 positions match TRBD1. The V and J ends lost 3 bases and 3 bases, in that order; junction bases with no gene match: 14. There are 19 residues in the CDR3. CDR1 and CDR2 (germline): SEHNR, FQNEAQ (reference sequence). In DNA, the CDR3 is TGTGCCAGCAGCTTTAGACTAAAGGGACAGGGTTTTGCTAATGAAAAACTGTTTTTT. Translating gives CASSFRLKGQGFANEKLFF.

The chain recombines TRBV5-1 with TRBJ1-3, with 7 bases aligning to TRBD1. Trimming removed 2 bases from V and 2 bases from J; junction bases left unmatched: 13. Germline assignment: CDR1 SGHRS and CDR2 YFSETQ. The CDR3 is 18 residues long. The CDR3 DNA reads TGCGCCAGCAGCTTTGGCCTCGTCGACAGGGTAGCTGGAAACACCATATATTTT. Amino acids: CASSFGLVDRVAGNTIYF.

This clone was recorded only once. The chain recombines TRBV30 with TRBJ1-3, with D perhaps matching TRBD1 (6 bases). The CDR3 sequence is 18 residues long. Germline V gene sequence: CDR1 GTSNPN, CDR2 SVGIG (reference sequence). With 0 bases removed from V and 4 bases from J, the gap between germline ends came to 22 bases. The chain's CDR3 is CAWSVLRFGGAGGNTIYF. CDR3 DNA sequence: TGTGCCTGGAGTGTACTTAGGTTTGGGGGGGCAGGAGGAAACACCATATATTTT.

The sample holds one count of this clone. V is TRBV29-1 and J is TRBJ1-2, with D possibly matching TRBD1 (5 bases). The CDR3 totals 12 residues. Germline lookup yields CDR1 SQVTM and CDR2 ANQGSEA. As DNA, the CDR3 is TGCAGTGTCGACTTGGGGCGCTATGGCTACACCTTC. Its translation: CSVDLGRYGYTF.

This CDR3 is CASSFTGPLEQYF. CDR3 bases: TGTGCCAGCAGTTTCACAGGGCCCCTCGAGCAGTACTTC. This chain joins TRBV6-6 and TRBJ2-7; weak D call: TRBD1 (6 bases). Trimming removed 4 bases at V and 6 bases at J, with 13 bases between. Germline assignment: CDR1 MNHNY and CDR2 SVGAGI (reference sequence). The CDR3 spans 13 residues.

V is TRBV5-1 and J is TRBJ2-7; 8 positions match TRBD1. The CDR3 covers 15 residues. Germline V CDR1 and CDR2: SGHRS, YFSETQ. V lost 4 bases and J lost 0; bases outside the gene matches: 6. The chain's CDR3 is CASSQGQGYSYEQYF. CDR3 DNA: TGCGCCAGCAGCCAAGGACAGGGCTACTCCTACGAGCAGTACTTC.

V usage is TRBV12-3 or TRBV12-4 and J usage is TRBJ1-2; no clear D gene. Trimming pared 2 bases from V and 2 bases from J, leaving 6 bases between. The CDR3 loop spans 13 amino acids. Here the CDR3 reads CASSLQMNYGYTF. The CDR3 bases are TGTGCCAGCAGTTTACAGATGAACTATGGCTACACCTTC.

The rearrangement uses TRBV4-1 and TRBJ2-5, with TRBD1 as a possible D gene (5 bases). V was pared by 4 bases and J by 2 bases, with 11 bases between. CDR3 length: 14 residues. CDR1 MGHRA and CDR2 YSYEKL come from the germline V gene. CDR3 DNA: TGCGCCAGCAGCCTCCGACAGACTCAAGAGACCCAGTACTTC. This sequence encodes CASSLRQTQETQYF.

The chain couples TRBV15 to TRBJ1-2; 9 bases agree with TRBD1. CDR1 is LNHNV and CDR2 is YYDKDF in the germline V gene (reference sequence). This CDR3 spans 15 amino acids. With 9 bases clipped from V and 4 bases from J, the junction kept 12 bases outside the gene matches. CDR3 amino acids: CATKPGQGVGYGYTF. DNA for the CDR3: TGTGCCACGAAACCGGGACAGGGAGTCGGCTATGGCTACACCTTC. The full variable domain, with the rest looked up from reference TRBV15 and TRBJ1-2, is DAMVIQNPRYQVTQFGKPVTLSCSQTLNHNVMYWYQQKSSQAPKLLFHYYDKDFNNEADTPDNFQSRRPNTSFCFLDIRSPGLGDTAMYLCATKPGQGVGYGYTFGSGTRLTVV.

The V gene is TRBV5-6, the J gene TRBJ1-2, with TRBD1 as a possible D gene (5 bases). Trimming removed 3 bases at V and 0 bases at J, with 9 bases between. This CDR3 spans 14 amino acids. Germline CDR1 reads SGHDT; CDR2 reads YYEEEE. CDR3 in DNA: TGTGCCAGCAGCTCGGACACCTCTAACTATGGCTACACCTTC. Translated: CASSSDTSNYGYTF.

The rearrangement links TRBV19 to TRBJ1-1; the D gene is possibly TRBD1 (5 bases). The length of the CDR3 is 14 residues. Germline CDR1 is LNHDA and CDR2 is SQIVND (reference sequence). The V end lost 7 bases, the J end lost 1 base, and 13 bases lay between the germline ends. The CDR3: CASNEPRGNTEAFF. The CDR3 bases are TGTGCCAGTAATGAACCAAGGGGGAACACTGAAGCTTTCTTT. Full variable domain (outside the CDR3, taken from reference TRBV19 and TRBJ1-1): DGGITQSPKYLFRKEGQNVTLSCEQNLNHDAMYWYRQDPGQGLRLIYYSQIVNDFQKGDIAEGYSVSREKKESFPLTVTSAQKNPTAFYLCASNEPRGNTEAFFGQGTRLTVV.

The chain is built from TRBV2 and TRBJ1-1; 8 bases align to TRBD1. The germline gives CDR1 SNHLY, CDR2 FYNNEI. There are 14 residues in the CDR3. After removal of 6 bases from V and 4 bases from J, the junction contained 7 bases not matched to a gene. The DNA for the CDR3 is TGTGCCAGCAGATCGACAGGGGTAGGCACTGAAGCTTTCTTT. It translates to CASRSTGVGTEAFF.

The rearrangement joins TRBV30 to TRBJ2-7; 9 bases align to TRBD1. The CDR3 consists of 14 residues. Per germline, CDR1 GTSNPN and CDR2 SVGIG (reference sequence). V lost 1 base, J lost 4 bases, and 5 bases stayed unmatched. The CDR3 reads CAWSAGTGLYEQYF. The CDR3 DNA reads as TGTGCCTGGAGTGCCGGGACAGGGTTATACGAGCAGTACTTC.

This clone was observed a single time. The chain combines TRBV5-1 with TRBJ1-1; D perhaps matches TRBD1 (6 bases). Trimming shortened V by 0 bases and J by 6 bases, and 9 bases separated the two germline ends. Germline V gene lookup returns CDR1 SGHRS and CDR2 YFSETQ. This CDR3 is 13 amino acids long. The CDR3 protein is CASSLEGVAEAFF. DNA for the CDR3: TGCGCCAGCAGCTTGGAGGGGGTCGCTGAAGCTTTCTTT.

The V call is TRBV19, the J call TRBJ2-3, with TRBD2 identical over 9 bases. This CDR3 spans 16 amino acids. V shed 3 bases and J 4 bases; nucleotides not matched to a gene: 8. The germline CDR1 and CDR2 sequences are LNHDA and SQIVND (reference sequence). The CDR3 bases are TGTGCCAGTAGTATCGAAAGCGGGGGGTTGGCAGATACGCAGTATTTT. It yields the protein CASSIESGGLADTQYF.